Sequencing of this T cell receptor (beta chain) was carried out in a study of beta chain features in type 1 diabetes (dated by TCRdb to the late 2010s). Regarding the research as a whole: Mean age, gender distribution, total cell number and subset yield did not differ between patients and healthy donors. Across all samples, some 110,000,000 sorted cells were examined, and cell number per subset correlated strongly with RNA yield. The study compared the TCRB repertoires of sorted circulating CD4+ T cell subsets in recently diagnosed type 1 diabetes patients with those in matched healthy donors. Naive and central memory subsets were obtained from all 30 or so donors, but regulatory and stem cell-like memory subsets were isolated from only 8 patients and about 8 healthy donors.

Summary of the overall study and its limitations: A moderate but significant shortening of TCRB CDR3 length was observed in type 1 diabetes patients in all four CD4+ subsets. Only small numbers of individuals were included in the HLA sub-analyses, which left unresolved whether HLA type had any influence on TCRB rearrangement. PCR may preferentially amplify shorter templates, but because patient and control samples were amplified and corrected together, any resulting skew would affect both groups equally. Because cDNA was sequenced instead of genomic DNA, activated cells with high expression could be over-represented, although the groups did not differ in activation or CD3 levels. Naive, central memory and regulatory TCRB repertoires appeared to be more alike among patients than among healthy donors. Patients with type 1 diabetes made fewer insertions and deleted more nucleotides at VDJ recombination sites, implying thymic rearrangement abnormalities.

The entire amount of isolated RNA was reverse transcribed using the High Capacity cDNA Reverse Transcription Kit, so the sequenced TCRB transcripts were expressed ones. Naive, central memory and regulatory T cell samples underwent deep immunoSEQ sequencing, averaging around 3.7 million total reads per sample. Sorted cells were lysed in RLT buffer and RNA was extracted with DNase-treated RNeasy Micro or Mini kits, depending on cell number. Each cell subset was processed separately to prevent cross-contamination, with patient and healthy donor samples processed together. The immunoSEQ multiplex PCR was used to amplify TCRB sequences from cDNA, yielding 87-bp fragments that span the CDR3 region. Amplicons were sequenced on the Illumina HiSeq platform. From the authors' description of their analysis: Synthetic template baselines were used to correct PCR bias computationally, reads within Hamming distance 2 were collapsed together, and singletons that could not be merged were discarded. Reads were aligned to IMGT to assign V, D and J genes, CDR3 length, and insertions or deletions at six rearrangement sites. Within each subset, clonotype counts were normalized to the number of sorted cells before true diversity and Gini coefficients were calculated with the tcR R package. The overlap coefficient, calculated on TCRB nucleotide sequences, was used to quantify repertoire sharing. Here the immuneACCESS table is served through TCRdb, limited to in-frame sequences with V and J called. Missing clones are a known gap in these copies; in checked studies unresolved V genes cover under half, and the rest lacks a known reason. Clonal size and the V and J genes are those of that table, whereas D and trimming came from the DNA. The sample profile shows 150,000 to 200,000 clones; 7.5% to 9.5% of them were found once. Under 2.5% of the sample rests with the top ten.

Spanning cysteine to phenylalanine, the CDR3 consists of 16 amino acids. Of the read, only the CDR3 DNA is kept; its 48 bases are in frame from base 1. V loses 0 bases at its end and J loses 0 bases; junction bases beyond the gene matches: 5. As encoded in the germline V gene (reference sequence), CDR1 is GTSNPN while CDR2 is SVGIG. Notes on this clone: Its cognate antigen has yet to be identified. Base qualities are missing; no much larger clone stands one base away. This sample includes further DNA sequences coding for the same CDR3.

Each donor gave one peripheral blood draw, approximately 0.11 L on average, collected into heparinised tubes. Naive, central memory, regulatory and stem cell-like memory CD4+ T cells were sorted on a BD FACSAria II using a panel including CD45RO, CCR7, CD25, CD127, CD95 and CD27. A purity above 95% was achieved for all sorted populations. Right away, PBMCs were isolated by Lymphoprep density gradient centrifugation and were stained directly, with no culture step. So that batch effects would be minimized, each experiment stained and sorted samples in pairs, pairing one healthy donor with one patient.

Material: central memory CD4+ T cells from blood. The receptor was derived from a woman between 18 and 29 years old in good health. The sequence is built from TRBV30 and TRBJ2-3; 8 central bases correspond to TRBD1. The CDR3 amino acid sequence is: CAWSVGQGGSTDTQYF. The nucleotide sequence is TGTGCCTGGAGTGTCGGACAGGGTGGGAGCACAGATACGCAGTATTTT.